The 8 T cell receptor beta chains given below trace back to one sample, sequenced in a study of cytomegalovirus exposure and HLA in healthy donors. The PCR was carried out with 60 Vbeta primers and 13 Jbeta primers. Method: immunoSEQ multiplex PCR; TCRdb's copy keeps in-frame clones and lacks some. This table holds some 14,000 clones, about two thirds found once. The sample comprised PBMCs. Receptors were obtained from a woman between 45 and 65 years old in good health and CMV-seropositive.

This clone was seen more than once but under ten times. This sequence joins TRBV6-5 and TRBJ2-4, with 9 bases matching TRBD1. J lost 8 bases, V lost 5 bases, and 4 bases had no gene match. CDR3 length: 13 residues. The germline V gene has CDR1 MNHEY and CDR2 SVGAGI. The CDR3 protein is CASSLDRGYIQYF. The CDR3 nucleotides read TGTGCCAGCAGTCTCGACAGGGGGTACATTCAGTACTTC.

This clone came up a few times. This chain connects TRBV11-2 to TRBJ2-1, with 12 nucleotides matching TRBD2. Germline V gene lookup returns CDR1 SGHAT and CDR2 FQNNGV. Losses at the gene ends were 2 bases for V and 7 bases for J; bases not matched to a gene: 12. The CDR3 has 18 amino acids. This chain's CDR3 is CASSLRLAGAGGKNEQFF. CDR3 coding DNA: TGTGCCAGCAGCTTACGACTAGCGGGAGCGGGGGGGAAAAATGAGCAGTTCTTC.

V gene TRBV4-1 combines with J gene TRBJ1-5; perhaps TRBD1 as D (5 bases). The ends were cut back, 0 bases at V and 4 bases at J, with 10 bases in the middle. The germline CDR1 and CDR2 sequences are MGHRA and YSYEKL. This CDR3 comprises 15 residues. The CDR3 DNA reads as TGCGCCAGCAGCCAAGAGTCTCAGGGAAATCAGCCCCAGCATTTT. This translates into CASSQESQGNQPQHF.

J is TRBJ1-2 and V is TRBV7-2; a weak D match, TRBD1 (5 bases). The germline CDR1 and CDR2 sequences are SGHTA and FQGNSA. V dropped 5 bases and J dropped 3 bases, with 10 bases sitting between them. The CDR3 is 13 amino acids. DNA for the CDR3: TGTGCCAGCAGCCCCGCGGGGGACTATGGCTACACCTTC. This gives the protein CASSPAGDYGYTF.

The CDR3 here is CSVDSGRGGEQFF. The CDR3 region has the DNA TGCAGCGTTGATAGCGGGAGGGGTGGTGAGCAGTTCTTC. The chain joins TRBV29-1 to TRBJ2-1; TRBD2 aligns across 11 bases. Per germline, CDR1 SQVTM and CDR2 ANQGSEA. There are 13 residues in the CDR3. Losses at the gene ends were 3 bases for V and 9 bases for J; bases not matched to a gene: 4.

V and J are TRBV12-5 and TRBJ2-3, with D possibly being TRBD1 (5 bases). Deletions cut 6 bases from V and 7 bases from J, with 11 bases between. CDR3 length equals 12 residues. Germline V gene data show CDR1 as LGHNT and CDR2 as FRNRAP. The CDR3 spells CASGPDRHTQYF. CDR3 nucleotides: TGTGCTAGTGGGCCAGACAGACATACGCAGTATTTT.

This rearrangement joins TRBV30 to TRBJ1-1; D is uncertain. Trimming left V 4 bases short and J 4 bases short, with 7 bases between. The germline V gene has CDR1 GTSNPN and CDR2 SVGIG (reference sequence). This CDR3 has 11 amino acids. In DNA form, the CDR3 reads TGTGCCTGGATCGGTGGCACTGAAGCTTTCTTT. Encoded protein: CAWIGGTEAFF.

This clone was seen just once. The rearrangement uses TRBV30 and TRBJ2-2, with a tentative D call TRBD2 (6 bases). Germline CDR1 reads GTSNPN; CDR2 reads SVGIG (reference sequence). V gave up 6 bases and J gave up 5 bases, with 13 bases separating them. This CDR3 region has 13 residues. The CDR3 nucleotides read TGTGCCTGCTCGTTCCTAGCGACCGGGGAGCTGTTTTTT. Translated: CACSFLATGELFF.